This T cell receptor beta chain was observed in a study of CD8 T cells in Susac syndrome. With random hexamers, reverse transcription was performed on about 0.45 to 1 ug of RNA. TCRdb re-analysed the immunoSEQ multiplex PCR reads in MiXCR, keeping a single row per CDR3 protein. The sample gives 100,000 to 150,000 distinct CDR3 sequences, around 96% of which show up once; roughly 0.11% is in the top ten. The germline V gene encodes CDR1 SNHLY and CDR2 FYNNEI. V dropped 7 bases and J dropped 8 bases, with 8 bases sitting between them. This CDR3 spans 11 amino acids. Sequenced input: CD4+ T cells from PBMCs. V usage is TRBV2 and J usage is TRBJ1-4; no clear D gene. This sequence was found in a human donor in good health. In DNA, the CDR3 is TGTGCCAGCATGGGCCTAGAAAAACTGTTTTTT. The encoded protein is CASMGLEKLFF.